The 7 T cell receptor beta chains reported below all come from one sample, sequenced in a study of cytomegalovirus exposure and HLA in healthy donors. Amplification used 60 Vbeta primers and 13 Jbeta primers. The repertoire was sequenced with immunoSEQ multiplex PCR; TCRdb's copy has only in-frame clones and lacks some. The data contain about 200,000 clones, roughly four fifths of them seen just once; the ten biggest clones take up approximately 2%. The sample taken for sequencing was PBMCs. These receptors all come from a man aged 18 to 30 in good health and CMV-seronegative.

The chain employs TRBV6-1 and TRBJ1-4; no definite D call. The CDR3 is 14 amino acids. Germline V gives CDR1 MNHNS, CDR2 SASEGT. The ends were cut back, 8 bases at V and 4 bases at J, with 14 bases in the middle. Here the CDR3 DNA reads TGTGCCAGCCAAAATGGAGTGCTTAATGAAAAACTGTTTTTT. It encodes CASQNGVLNEKLFF.

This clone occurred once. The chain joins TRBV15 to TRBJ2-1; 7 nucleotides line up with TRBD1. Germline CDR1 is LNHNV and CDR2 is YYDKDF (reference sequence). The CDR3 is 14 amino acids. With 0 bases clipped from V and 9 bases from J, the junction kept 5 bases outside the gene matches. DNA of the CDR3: TGTGCCACCAGCAGAGATCAACAGGGGCCTGAGCAGTTCTTC. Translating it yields CATSRDQQGPEQFF.

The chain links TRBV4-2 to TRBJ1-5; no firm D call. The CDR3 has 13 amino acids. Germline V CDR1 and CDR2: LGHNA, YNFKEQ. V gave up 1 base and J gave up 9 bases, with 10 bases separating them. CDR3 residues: CASSQGDGSPQHF. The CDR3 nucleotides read TGTGCCAGCAGCCAAGGCGATGGTTCGCCCCAGCATTTT.

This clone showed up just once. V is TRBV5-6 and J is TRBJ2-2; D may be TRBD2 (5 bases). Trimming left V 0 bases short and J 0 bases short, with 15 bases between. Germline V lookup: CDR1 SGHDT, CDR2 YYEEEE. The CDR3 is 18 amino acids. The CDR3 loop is CASSLVVREYANTGELFF. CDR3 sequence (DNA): TGTGCCAGCAGCTTGGTCGTTCGGGAATACGCGAACACCGGGGAGCTGTTTTTT.

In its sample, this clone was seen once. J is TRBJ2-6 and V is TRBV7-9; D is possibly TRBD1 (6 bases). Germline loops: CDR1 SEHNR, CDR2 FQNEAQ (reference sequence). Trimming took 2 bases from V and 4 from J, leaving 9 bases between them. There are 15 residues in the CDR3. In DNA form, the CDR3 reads TGTGCCAGCAGCTTATGGGGGCCAGGGGCCAACGTCCTGACTTTC. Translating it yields CASSLWGPGANVLTF.

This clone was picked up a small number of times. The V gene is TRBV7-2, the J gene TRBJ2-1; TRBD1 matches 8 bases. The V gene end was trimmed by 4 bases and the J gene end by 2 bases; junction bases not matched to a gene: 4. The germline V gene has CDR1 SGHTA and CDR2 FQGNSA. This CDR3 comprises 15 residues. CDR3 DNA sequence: TGTGCCAGCAGCTCGCAGGGGGCCCCCTACAATGAGCAGTTCTTC. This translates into CASSSQGAPYNEQFF.

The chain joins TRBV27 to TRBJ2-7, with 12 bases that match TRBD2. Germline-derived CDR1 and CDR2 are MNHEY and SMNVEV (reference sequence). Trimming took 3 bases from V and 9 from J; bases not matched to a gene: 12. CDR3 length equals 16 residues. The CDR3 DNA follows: TGTGCCAGCAGTTTGGGGGTCCGACTAGCGGGAGCGGTGCAGTACTTC. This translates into CASSLGVRLAGAVQYF.